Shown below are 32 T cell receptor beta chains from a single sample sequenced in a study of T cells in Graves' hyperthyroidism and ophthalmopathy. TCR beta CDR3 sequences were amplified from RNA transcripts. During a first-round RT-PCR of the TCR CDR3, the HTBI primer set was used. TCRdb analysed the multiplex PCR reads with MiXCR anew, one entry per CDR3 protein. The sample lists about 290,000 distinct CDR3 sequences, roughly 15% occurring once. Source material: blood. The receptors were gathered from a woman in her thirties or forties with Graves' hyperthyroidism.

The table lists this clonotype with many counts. The DNA of the CDR3 is TGTGCCTGGAGTCCAGGGGCAAACTATGGCTACACCTTC. It encodes CAWSPGANYGYTF. V usage is TRBV30 and J usage is TRBJ1-2; perhaps TRBD1 as D (6 bases). The germline gives CDR1 GTSNPN, CDR2 SVGIG (reference sequence). The CDR3 loop spans 13 amino acids. Trimming pared 2 bases from V and 2 bases from J, leaving 9 bases between.

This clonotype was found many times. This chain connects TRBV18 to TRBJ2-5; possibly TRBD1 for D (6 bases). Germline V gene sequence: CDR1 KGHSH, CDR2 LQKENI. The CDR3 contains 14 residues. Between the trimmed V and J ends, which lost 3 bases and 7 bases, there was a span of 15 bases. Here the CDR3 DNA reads TGTGCCAGCTCACCCGGGAACACAGGGTCGACCCAGTACTTC. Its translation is CASSPGNTGSTQYF.

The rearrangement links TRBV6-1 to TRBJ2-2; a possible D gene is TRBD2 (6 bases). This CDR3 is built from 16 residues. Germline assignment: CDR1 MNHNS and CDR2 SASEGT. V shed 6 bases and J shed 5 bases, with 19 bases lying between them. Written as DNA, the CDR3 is TGTGCCAGCAGGATGTTCGGGGGAGGAAGTACCGGGGAGCTGTTTTTT. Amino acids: CASRMFGGGSTGELFF.

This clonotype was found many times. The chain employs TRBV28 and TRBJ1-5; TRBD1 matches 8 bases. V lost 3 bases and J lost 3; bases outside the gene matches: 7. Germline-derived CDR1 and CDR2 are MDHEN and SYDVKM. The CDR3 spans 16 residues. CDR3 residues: CASSFYGQGLNQPQHF. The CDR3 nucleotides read TGTGCCAGCAGTTTCTACGGACAGGGCCTCAATCAGCCCCAGCATTTT.

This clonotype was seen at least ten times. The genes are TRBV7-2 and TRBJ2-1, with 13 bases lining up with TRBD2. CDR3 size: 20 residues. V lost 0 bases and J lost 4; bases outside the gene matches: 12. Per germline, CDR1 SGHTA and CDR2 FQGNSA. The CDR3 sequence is CASSLALGLAGVGRYNEQFF. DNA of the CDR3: TGTGCCAGCAGCTTAGCATTAGGACTAGCGGGAGTGGGGAGATACAATGAGCAGTTCTTC.

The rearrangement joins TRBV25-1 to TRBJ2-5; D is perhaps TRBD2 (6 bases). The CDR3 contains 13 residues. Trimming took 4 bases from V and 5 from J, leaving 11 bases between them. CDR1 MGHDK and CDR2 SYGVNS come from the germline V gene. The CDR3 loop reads CASSGSSVETQYF. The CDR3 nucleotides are TGTGCCAGCAGTGGATCTAGCGTGGAGACCCAGTACTTC.

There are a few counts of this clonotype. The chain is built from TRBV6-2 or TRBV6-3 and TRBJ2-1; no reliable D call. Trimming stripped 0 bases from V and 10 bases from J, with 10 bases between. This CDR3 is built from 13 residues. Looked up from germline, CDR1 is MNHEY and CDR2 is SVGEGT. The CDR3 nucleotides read TGTGCCAGCAGTTACTCGATGGTTTCAGAGCAGTTCTTC. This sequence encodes CASSYSMVSEQFF.

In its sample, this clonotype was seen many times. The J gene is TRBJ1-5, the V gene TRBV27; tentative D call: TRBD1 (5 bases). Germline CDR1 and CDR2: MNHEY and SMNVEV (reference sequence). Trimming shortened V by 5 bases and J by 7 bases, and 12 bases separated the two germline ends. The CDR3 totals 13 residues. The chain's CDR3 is CASSTYQGQPQHF. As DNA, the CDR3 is TGTGCCAGCAGTACTTACCAGGGACAGCCCCAGCATTTT.

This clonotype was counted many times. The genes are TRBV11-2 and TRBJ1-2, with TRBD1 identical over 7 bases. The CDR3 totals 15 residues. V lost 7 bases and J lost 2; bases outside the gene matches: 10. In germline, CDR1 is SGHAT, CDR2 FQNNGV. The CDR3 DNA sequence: TGTGCCAGCACCCCTTCGGACAGGCCCAACTATGGCTACACCTTC. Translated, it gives CASTPSDRPNYGYTF.

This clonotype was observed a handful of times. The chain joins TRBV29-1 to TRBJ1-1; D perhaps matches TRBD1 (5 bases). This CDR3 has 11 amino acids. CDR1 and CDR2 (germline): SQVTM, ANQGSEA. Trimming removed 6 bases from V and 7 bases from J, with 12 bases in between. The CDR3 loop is CSVRPGFEAFF. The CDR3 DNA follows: TGCAGCGTCCGACCAGGGTTTGAAGCTTTCTTT.

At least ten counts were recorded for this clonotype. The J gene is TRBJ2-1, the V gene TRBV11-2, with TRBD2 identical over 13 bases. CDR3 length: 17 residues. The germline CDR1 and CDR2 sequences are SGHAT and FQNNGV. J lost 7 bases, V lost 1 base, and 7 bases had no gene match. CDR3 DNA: TGTGCCAGCAGCTTAGGCCCAACTAGCGGGAGGGGGAATGAGCAGTTCTTC. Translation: CASSLGPTSGRGNEQFF.

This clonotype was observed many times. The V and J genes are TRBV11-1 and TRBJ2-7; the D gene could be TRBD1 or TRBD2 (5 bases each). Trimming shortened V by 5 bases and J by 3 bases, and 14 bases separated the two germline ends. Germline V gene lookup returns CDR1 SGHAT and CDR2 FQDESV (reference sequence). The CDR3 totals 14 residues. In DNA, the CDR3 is TGTGCCAGCAGCCCTCCGGGACGGAGCTACGAGCAGTACTTC. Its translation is CASSPPGRSYEQYF.

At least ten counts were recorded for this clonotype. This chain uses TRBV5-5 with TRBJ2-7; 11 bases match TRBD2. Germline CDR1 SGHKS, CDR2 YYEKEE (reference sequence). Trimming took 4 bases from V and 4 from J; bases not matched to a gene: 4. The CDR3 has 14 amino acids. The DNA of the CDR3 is TGTGCCAGCAGCGGGACTAGCGGTGCTTACGAGCAGTACTTC. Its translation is CASSGTSGAYEQYF.

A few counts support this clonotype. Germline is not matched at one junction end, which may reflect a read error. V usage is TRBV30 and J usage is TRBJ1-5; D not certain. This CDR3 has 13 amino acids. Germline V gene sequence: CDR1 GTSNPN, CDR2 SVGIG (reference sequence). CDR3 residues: CARSPDSNQPQHF. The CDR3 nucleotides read TGTGCCCGGAGCCCAGATAGCAATCAGCCCCAGCATTTT.

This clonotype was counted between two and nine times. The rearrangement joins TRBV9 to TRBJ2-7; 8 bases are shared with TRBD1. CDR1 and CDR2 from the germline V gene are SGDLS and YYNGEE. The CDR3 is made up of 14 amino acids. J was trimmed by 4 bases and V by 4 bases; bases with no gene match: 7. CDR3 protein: CASSFTGGSYEQYF. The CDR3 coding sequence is TGTGCCAGCAGCTTTACAGGGGGTTCGTACGAGCAGTACTTC. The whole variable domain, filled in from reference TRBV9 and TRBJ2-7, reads DSGVTQTPKHLITATGQRVTLRCSPRSGDLSVYWYQQSLDQGLQFLIQYYNGEERAKGNILERFSAQQFPDLHSELNLSSLELGDSALYFCASSFTGGSYEQYFGPGTRLTVT.

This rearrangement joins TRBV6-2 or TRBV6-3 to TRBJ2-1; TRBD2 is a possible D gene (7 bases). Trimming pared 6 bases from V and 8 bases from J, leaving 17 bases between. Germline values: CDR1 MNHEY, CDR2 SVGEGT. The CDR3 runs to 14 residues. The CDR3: CASRGGASYYEQFF. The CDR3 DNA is TGTGCCAGCAGGGGGGGGGCCTCTTACTATGAGCAGTTCTTC.

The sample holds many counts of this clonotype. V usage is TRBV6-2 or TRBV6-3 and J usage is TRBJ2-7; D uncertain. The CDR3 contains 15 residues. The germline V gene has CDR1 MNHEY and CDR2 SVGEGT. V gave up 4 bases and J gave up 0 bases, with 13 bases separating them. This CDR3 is CASSWKGMSSYEQYF. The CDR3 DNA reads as TGTGCCAGCAGTTGGAAGGGTATGAGCTCCTACGAGCAGTACTTC.

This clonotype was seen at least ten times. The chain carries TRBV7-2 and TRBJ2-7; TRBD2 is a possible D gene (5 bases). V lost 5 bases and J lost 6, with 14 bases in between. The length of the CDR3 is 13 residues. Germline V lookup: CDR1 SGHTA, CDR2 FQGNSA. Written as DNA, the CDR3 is TGTGCCAGCAGCGAAGGACGGGGTGTCGAGCAGTACTTC. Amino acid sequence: CASSEGRGVEQYF.

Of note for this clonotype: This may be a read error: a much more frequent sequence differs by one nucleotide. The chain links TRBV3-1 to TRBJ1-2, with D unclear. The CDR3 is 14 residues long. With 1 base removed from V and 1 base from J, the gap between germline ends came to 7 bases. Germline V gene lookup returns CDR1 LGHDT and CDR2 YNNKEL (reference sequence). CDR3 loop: CASSQGSGNYGYTF. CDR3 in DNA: TGTGCCAGCAGCCAAGGATCGGGTAACTATGGCTACACCTTC.

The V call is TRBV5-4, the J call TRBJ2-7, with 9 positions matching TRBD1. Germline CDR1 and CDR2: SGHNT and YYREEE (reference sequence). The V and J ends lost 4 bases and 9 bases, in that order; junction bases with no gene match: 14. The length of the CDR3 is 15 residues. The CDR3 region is CASSPQGARVTLQYF. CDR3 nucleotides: TGTGCCAGCAGCCCACAGGGGGCCCGGGTAACGCTGCAGTACTTC.

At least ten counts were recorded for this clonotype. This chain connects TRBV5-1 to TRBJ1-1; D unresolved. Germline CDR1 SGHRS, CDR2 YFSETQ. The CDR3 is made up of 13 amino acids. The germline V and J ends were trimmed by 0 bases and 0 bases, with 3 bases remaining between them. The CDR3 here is CASSLEVNTEAFF. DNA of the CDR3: TGCGCCAGCAGCTTGGAGGTGAACACTGAAGCTTTCTTT.

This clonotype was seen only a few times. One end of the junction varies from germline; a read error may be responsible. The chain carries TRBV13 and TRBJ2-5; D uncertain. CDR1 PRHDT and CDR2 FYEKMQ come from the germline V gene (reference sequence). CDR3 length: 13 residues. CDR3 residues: CASTLQPQETQYF. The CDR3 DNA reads TGTGCCAGCACCTTACAGCCTCAAGAGACCCAGTACTTC.

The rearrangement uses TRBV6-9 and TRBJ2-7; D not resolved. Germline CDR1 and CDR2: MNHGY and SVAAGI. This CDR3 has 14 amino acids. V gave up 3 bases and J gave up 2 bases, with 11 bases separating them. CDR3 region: CASSYATGPYEQYF. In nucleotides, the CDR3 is TGTGCCAGCAGTTACGCGACGGGCCCCTACGAGCAGTACTTC.

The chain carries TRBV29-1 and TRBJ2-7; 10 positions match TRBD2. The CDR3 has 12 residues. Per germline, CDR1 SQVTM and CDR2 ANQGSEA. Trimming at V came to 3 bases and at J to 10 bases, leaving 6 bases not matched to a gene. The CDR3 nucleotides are TGCAGCGTTGAGCTAGCGGGGGTCGATCAGTACTTC. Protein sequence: CSVELAGVDQYF.

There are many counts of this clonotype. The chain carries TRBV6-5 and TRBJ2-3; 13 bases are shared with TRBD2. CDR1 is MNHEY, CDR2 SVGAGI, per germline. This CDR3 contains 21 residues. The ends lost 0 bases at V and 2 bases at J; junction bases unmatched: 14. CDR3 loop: CASSYSSITKLAGGTTDTQYF. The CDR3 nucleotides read TGTGCCAGCAGTTACTCATCGATCACGAAACTAGCGGGAGGGACCACAGATACGCAGTATTTT.

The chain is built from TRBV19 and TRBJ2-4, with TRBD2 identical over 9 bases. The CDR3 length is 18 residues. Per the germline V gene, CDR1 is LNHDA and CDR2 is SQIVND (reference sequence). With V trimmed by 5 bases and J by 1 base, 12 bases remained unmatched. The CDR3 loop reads CASSPRTREGPAKNIQYF. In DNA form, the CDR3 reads TGTGCCAGTAGTCCCCGGACGCGGGAGGGCCCCGCCAAAAACATTCAGTACTTC.

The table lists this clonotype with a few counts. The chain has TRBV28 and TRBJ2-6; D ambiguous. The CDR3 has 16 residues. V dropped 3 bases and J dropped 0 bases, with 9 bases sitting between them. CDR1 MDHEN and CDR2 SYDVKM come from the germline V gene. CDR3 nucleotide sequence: TGTGCCAGCAGTTTGTTTTCTCTCTCTGGGGCCAACGTCCTGACTTTC. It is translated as CASSLFSLSGANVLTF. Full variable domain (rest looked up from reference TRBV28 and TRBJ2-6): DVKVTQSSRYLVKRTGEKVFLECVQDMDHENMFWYRQDPGLGLRLIYFSYDVKMKEKGDIPEGYSVSREKKERFSLILESASTNQTSMYLCASSLFSLSGANVLTFGAGSRLTVL.

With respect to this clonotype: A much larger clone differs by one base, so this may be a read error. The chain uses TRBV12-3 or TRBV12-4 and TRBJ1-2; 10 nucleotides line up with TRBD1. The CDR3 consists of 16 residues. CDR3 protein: CTSSFTPTGGSYGYTF. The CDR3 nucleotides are TGTACCAGCAGTTTCACTCCGACAGGGGGCTCCTATGGCTACACCTTC.

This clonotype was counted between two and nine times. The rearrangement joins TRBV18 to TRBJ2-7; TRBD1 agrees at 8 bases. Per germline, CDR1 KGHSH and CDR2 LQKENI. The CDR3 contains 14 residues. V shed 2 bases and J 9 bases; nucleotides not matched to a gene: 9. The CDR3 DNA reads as TGTGCCAGCTCACCATCCCAGGGGGCAGGTGGGCAGTACTTC. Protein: CASSPSQGAGGQYF. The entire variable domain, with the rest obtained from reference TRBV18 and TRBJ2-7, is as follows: NAGVMQNPRHLVRRRGQEARLRCSPMKGHSHVYWYRQLPEEGLKFMVYLQKENIIDESGMPKERFSAEFPKEGPSILRIQQVVRGDSAAYFCASSPSQGAGGQYFGPGTRLTVT.

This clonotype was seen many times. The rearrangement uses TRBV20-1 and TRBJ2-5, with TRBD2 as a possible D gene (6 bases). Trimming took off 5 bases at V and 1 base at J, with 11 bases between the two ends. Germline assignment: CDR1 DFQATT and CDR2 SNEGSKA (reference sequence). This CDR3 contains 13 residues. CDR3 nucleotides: TGCAGTGCTCCAAGCGGGTTCCAAGAGACCCAGTACTTC. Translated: CSAPSGFQETQYF.

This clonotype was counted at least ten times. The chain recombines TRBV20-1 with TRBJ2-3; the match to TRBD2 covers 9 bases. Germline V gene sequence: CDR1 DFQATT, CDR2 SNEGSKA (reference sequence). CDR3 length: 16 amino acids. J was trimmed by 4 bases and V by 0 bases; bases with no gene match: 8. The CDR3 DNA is TGCAGTGCTAGAGACTCTAGCGGGAACCGGGCAGATACGCAGTATTTT. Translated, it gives CSARDSSGNRADTQYF.

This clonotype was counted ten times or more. This chain's CDR3 is CASSEYGNQPQHF. The CDR3 bases are TGTGCCAGCAGTGAATATGGCAATCAGCCCCAGCATTTT. V gene TRBV2 combines with J gene TRBJ1-5; no clear D. V dropped 2 bases and J dropped 2 bases, with 4 bases sitting between them. The length of the CDR3 is 13 residues. CDR1 is SNHLY, CDR2 FYNNEI, per germline.